This TCR beta chain was obtained from a study of blood T cell repertoires in COVID-19. CDR1 is ENHRY, CDR2 SYGVKD, per germline. The CDR3 runs 18 residues. After removal of 6 bases from V and 1 base from J, the junction contained 10 bases not matched to a gene. In the source study's methods: Estimates of nucleated cell counts were drawn from the amplification of reference gene primers. Some clones are missing from TCRdb's copy, which holds only in-frame ones; the method was immunoSEQ multiplex PCR. For V, J and clone size, that table is used; D and trimming come from the DNA. Found here are about 240,000 clones, about 87% of them singletons; the top ten hold 2.5% to 3%.

The source is a woman aged 25-40 years with acute COVID-19. The rearrangement uses TRBV10-3 and TRBJ2-3, with 13 bases lining up with TRBD2. The specimen sequenced was PBMCs or T cells enriched from blood (not recorded which). CDR3 loop: CAIRPTSGGARRTDTQYF. The CDR3, as DNA: TGTGCCATCAGGCCTACTAGCGGGGGGGCGCGTCGCACAGATACGCAGTATTTT.